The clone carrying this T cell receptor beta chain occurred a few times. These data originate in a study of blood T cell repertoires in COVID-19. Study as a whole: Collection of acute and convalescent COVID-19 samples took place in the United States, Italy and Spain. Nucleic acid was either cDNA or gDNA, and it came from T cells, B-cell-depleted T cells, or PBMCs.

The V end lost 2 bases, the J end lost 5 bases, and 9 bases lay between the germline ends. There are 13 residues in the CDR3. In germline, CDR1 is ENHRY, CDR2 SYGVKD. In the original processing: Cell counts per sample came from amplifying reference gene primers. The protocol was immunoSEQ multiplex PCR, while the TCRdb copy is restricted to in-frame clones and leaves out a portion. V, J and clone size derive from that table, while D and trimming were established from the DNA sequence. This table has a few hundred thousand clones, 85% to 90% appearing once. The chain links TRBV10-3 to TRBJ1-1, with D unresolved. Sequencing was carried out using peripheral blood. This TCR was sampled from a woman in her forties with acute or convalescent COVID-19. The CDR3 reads CAISEGAVTEAFF. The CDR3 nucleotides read TGTGCCATCAGTGAGGGCGCGGTAACTGAAGCTTTCTTT.